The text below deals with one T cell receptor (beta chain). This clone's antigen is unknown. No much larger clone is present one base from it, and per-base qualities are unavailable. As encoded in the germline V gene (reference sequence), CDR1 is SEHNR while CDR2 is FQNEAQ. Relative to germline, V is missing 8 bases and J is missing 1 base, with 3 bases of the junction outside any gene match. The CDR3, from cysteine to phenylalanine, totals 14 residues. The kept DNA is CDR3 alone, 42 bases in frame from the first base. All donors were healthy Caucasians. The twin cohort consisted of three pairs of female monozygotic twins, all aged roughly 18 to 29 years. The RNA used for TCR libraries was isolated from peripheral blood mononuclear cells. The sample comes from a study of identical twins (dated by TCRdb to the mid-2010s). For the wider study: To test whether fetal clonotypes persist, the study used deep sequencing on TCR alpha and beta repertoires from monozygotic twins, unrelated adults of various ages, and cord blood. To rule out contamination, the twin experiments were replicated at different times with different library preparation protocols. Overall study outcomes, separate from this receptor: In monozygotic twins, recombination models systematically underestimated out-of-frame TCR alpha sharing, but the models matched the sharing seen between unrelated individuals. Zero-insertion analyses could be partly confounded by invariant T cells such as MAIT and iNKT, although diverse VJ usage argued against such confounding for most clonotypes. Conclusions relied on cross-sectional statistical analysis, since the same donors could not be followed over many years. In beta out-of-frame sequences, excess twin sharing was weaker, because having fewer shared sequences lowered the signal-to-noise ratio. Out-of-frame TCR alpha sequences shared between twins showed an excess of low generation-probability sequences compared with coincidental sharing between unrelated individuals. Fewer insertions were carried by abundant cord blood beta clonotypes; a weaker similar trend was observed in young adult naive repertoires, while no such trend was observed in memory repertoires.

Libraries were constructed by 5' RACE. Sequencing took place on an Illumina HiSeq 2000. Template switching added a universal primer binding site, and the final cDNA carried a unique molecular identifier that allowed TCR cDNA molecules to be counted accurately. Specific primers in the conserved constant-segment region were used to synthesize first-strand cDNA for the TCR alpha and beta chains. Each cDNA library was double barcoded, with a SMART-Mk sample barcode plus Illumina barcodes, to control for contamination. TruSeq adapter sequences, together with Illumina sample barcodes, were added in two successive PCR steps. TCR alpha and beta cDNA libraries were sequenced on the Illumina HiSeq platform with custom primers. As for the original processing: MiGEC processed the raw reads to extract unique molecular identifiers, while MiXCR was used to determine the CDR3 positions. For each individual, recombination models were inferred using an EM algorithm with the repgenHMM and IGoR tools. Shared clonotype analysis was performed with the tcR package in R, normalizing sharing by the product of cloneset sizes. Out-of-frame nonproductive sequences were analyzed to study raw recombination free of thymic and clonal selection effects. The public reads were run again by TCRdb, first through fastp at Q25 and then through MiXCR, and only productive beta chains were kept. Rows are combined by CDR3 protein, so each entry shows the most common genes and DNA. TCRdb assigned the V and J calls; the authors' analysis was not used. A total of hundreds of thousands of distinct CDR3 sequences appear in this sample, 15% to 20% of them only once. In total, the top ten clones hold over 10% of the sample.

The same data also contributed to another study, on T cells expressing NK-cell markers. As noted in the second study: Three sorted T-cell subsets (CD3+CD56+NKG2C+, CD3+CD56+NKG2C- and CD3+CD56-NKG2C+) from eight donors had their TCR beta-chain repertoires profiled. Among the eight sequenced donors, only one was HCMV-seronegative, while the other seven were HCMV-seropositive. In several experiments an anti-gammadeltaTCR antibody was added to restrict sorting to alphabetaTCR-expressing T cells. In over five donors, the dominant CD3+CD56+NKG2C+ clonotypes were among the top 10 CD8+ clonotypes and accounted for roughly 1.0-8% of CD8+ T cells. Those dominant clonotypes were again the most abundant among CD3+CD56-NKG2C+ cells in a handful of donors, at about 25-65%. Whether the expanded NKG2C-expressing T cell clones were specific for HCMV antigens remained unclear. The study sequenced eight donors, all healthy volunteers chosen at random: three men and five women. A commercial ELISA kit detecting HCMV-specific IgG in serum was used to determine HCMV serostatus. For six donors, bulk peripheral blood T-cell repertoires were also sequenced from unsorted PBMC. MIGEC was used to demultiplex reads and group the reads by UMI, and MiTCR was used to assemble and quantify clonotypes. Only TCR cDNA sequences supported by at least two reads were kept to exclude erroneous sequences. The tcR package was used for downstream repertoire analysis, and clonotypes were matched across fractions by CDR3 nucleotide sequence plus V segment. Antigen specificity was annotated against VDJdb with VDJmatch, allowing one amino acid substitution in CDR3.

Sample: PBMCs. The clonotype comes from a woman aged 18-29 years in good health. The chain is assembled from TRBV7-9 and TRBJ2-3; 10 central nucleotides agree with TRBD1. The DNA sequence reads TGTGCCAGCGACAGGGGGCAAGGCACAGATACGCAGTATTTT. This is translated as CASDRGQGTDTQYF.